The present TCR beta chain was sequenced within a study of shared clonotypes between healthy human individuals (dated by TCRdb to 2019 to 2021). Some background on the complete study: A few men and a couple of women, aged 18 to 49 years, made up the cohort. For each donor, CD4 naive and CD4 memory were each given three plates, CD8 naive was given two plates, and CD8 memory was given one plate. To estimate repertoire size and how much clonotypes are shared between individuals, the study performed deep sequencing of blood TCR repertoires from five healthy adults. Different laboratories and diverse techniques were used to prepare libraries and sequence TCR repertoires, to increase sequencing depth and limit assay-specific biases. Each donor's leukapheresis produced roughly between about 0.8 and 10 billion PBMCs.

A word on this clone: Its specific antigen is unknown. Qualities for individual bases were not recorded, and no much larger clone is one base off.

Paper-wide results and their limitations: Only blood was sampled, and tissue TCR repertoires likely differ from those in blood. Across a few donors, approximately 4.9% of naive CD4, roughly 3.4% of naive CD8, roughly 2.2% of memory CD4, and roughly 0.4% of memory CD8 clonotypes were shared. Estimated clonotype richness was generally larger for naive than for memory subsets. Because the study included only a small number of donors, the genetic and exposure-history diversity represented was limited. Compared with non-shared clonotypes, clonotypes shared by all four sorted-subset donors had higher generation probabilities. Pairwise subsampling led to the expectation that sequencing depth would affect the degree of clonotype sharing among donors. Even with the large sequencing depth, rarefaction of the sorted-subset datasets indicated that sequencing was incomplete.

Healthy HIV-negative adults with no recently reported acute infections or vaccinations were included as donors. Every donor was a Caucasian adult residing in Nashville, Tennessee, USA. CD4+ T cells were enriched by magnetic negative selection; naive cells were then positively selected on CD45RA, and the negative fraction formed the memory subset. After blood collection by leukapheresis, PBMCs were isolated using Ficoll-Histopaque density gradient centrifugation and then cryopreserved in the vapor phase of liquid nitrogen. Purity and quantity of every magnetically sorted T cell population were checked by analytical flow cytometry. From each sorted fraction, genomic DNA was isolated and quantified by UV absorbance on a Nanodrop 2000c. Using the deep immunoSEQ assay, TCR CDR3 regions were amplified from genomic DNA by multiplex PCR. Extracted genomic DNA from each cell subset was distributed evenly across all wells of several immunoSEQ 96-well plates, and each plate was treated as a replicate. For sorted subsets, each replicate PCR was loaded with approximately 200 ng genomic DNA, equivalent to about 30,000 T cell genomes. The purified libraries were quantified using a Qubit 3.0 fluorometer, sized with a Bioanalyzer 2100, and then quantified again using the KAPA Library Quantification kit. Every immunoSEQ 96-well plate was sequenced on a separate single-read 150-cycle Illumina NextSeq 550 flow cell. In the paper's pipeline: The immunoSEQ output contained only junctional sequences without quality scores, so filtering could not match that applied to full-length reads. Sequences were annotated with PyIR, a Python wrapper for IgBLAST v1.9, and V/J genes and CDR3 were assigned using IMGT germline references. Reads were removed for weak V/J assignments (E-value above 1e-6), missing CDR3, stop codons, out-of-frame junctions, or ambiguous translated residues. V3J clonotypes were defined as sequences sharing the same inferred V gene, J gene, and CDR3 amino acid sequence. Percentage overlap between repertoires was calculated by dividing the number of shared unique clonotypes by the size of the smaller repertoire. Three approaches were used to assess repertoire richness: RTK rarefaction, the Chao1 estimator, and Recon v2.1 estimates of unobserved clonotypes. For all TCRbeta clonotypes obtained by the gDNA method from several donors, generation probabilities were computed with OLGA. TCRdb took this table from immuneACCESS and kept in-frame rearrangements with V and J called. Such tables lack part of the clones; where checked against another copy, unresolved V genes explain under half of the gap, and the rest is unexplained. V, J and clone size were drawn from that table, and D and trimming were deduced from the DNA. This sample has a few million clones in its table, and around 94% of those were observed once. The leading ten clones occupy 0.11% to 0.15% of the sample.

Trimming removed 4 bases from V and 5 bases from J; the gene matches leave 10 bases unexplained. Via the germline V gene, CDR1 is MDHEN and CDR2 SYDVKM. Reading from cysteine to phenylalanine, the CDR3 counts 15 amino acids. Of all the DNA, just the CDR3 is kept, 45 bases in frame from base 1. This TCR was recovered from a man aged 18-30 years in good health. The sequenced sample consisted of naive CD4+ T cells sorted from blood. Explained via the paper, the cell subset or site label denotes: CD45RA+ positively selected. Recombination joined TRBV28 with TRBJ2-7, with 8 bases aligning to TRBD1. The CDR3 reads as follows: CASSSMTGVMDEQYF. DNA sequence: TGTGCCAGCAGTTCAATGACAGGGGTAATGGACGAGCAGTACTTC.